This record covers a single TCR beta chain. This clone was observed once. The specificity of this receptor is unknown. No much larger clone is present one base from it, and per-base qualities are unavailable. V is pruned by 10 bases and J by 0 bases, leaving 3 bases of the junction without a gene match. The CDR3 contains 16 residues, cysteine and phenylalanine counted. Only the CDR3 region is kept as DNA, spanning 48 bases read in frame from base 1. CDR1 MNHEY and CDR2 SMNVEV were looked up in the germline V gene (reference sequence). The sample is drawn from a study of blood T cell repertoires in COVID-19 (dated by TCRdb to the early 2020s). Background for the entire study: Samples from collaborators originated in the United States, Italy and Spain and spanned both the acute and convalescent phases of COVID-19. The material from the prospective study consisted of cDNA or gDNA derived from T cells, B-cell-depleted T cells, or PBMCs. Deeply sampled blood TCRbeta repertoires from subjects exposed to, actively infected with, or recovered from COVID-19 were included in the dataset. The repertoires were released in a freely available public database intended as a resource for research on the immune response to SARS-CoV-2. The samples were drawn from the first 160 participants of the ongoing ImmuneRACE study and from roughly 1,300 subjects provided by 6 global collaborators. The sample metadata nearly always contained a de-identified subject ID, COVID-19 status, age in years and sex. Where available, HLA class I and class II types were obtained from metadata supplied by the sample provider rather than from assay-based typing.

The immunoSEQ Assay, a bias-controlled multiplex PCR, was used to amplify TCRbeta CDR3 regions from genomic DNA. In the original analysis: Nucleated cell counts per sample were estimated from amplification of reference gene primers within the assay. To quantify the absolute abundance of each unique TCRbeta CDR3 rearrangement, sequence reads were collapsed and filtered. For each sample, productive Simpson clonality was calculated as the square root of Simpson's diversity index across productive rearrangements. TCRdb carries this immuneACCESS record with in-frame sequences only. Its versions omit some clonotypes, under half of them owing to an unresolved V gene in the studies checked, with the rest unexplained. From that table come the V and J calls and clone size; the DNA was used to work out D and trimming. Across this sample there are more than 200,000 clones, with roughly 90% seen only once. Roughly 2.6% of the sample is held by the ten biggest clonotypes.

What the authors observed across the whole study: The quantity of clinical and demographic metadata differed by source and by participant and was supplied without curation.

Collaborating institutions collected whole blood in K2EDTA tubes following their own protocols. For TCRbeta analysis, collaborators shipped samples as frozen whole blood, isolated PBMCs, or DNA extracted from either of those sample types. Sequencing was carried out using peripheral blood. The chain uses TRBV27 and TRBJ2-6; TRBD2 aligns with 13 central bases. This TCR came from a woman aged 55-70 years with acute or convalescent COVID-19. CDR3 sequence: CATGLAGVSGANVLTF. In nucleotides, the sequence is TGTGCCACCGGACTAGCGGGAGTCTCTGGGGCCAACGTCCTGACTTTC.